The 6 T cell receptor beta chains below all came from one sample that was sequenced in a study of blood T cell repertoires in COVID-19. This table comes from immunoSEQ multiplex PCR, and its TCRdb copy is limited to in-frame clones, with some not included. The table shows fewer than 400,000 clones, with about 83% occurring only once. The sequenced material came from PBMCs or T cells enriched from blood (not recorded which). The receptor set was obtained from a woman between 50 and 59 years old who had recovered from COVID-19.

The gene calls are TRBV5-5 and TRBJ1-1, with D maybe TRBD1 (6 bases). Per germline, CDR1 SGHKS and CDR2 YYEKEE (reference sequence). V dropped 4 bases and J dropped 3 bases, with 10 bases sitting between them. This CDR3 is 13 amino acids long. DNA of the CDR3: TGTGCCAGCAGCCCAGACAGGTACACTGAAGCTTTCTTT. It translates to CASSPDRYTEAFF.

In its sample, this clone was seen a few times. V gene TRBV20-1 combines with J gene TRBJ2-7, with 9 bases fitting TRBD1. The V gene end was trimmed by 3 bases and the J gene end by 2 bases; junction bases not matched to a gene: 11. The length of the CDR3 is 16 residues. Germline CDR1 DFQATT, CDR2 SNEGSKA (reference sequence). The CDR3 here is CSASDSQGQGTYEQYF. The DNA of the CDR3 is TGCAGTGCTAGTGATTCACAGGGACAGGGCACCTACGAGCAGTACTTC.

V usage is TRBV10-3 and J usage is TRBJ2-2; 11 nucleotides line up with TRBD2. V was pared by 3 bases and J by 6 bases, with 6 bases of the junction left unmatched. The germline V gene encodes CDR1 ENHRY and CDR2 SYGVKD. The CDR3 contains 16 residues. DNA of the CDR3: TGTGCCATCAGTGACCTAGCGGGAGGTAGAGCCGGGGAGCTGTTTTTT. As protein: CAISDLAGGRAGELFF.

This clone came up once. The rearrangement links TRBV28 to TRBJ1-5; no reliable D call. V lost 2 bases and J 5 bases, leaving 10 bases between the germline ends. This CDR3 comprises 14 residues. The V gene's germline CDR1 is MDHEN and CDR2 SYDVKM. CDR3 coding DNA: TGTGCCAGCAGTTTAGGCAGACAAGATCAGCCCCAGCATTTT. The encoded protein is CASSLGRQDQPQHF.

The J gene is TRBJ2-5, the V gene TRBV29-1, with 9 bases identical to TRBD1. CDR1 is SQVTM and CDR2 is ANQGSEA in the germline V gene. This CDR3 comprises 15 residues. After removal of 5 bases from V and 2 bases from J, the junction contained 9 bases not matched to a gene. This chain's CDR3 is CSVPPGTGWQETQYF. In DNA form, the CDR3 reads TGCAGCGTTCCTCCGGGGACAGGGTGGCAAGAGACCCAGTACTTC.

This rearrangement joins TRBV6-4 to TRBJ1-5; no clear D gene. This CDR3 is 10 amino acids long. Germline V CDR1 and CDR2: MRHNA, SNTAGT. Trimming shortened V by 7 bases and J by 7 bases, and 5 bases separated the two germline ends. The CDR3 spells CASNEQPQHF. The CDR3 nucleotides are TGTGCCAGCAACGAGCAGCCCCAGCATTTT.